The clone carrying this T cell receptor (beta chain) has more than one count but fewer than ten. What it binds is unknown. Sequencing relied on a cDNA template that was reverse transcribed from extracted RNA. Profiling relied on immunoSEQ multiplex PCR, and the TCRdb table lists in-frame clones only, not all of them. The sample shows some 200,000 clones, 60% of them seen only once. The treatment denotes: oral pan-JAK inhibitor, 5-10 mg twice daily. Lesional scalp tissue (obtained by punch biopsy) and peripheral blood were collected from alopecia areata patients. The sample comes from a study of CD8+ T cells in alopecia areata. Study at large: The study gave treated patients oral tofacitinib at 5 to 10 mg twice daily. For treated patients, severity scores reflected the percentage of scalp area affected. Study-level points and caveats: Expanded CD8+ clones among the top 100, and scalp clonality, were significantly decreased by tofacitinib.

The CDR3 consists of 12 residues. CDR1 and CDR2 from the germline V gene are SGHRS and YFSETQ. V was trimmed by 5 bases and J by 5 bases, leaving 11 bases between them. The chain recombines TRBV5-1 with TRBJ2-7; tentatively, D is TRBD1 or TRBD2 (5 bases each). The input for sequencing was CD4+ T cells sorted from blood, taken at week 4, from a patient treated with tofacitinib. This clonotype was obtained from a human donor with alopecia areata. DNA for the CDR3: TGCGCCAGCAGACGGGACGGCAACGAGCAGTACTTC. This gives the protein CASRRDGNEQYF.